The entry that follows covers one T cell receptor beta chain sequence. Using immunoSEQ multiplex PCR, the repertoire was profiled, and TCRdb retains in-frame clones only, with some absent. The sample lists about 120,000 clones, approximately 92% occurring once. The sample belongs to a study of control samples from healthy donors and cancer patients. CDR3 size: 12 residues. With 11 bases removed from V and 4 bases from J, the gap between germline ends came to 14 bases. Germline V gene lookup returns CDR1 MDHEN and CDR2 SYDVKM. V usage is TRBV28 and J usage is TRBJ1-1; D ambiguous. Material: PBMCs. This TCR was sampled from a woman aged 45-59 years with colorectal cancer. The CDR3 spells CASGGHVTEAFF. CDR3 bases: TGTGCCTCTGGTGGGCATGTCACTGAAGCTTTCTTT.